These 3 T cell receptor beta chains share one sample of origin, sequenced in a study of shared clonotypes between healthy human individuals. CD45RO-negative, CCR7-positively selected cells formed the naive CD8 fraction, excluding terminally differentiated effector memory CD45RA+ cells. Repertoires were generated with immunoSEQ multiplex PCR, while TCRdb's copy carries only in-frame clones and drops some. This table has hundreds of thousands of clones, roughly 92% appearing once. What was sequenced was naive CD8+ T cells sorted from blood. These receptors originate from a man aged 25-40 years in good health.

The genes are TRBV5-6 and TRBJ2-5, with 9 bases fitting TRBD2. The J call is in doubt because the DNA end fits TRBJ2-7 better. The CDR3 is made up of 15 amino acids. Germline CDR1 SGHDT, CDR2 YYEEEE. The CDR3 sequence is CASSQGLAGPYEQYF. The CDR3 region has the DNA TGTGCCAGCAGCCAGGGGCTAGCGGGACCCTACGAGCAGTACTTC.

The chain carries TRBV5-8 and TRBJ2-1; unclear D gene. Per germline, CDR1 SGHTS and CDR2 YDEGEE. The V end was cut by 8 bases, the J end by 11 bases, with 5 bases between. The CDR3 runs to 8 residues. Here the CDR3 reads CASIKQFF. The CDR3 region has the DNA TGTGCCAGTATAAAGCAGTTCTTC.

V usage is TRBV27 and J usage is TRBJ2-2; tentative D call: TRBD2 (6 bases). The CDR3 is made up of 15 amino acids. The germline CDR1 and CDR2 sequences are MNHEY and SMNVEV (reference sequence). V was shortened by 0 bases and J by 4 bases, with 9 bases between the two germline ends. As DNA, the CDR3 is TGTGCCAGCAGTTTATCGGTCGGGGGCACCGGGGAGCTGTTTTTT. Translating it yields CASSLSVGGTGELFF.